The 2 T cell receptor beta chains listed next were all sequenced from one sample in a study of vaccination and CD4 T cells after COVID-19. Sequencing of the DNA from cultured CD4+ T cells was carried out with the Oncomine TCR Beta short-read assay. MiXCR was run by TCRdb on the PCR reads, yielding one entry per CDR3 protein. The table records around 13,000 distinct CDR3 sequences, about 30% of them present only once. These receptors have no known antigen. The sample's treatment: 10-day PBMC culture with coronavirus spike peptide pools or control peptides (ViraFEST assay). Sequencing input: CD4+ T cells from blood, cultured in vitro. The origin of the receptors is a human donor who had recovered from COVID-19.

Notes on this clonotype: Compared with germline, one end of the junction differs, possibly owing to a read error. This chain links TRBV20-1 with TRBJ2-3; 10 bases are a match to TRBD1. The CDR3 is made up of 14 amino acids. The germline V gene encodes CDR1 DFQATT and CDR2 SNEGSKA (reference sequence). This chain's CDR3 is CSAVDRGFTDMQYF. In nucleotides, the CDR3 is TGCAGTGCGGTGGACAGGGGGTTCACAGATATGCAGTATTTT.

This clonotype came up a few times. V is TRBV19 and J is TRBJ1-1; no clear D gene. The CDR3 runs to 15 residues. Trimming removed 1 base from V and 4 bases from J, with 13 bases in between. The germline V gene encodes CDR1 LNHDA and CDR2 SQIVND (reference sequence). The CDR3 protein is CASSIGLILGTEAFF. CDR3 in DNA: TGTGCCAGTAGTATAGGCCTAATCTTAGGCACTGAAGCTTTCTTT.